Following are 23 T cell receptor beta chains from one sample sequenced in a study of T cell responses to AZD1222 COVID-19 vaccine. Assay used: immunoSEQ multiplex PCR; TCRdb lists only in-frame clones, some missing. In the table there are tens of thousands of clones, approximately 90% of which are singletons. The sample here was peripheral blood, taken on day 0 of AZD1222 vaccination. These receptor sequences come from an adult in good health.

This clone was observed many times. J is TRBJ1-4 and V is TRBV5-8; D is unclear. This CDR3 has 14 residues. CDR1 is SGHTS and CDR2 is YDEGEE in the germline V gene. Trimming cost V 4 bases and J 7 bases, with 14 bases left between them. Here the CDR3 reads CASSLARAPEKLFF. CDR3 nucleotide sequence: TGTGCCAGCAGCCTAGCCCGGGCCCCTGAAAAACTGTTTTTT. The variable domain in full, completed from reference TRBV5-8 and TRBJ1-4, reads EAGVTQSPTHLIKTRGQQATLRCSPISGHTSVYWYQQALGLGLQFLLWYDEGEERNRGNFPPRFSGRQFPNYSSELNVNALELEDSALYLCASSLARAPEKLFFGSGTQLSVL.

V usage is TRBV5-1 and J usage is TRBJ1-3, with 8 bases matching TRBD1. This CDR3 has 15 amino acids. V lost 4 bases to trimming and J lost 0 bases; unmatched junction nucleotides: 3. The germline V gene has CDR1 SGHRS and CDR2 YFSETQ. Here the CDR3 DNA reads TGCGCCAGCAGCCCTCAGGGGGCCTCTGGAAACACCATATATTTT. Translated, it gives CASSPQGASGNTIYF.

V is TRBV4-3 and J is TRBJ1-1, with TRBD1 as a possible D gene (5 bases). The CDR3 consists of 13 residues. Per the germline V gene, CDR1 is LGHNA and CDR2 is YSLEER. The V gene lost 0 bases and the J gene lost 9 bases, with 11 bases spanning the gap. The CDR3 coding sequence is TGCGCCAGCAGCCAAGATAGCCGACAGCAAGCTTTCTTT. This sequence encodes CASSQDSRQQAFF.

This clone has just a few counts. This sequence joins TRBV9 and TRBJ2-7; 8 positions match TRBD1. Per the germline V gene, CDR1 is SGDLS and CDR2 is YYNGEE. The CDR3 contains 15 residues. Unmatched junction bases numbered 4, after V lost 0 bases and J lost 2 bases. CDR3 nucleotides: TGTGCCAGCAGCGTAGATGGACAGGGAACCTACGAGCAGTACTTC. It is translated as CASSVDGQGTYEQYF.

V and J are TRBV5-6 and TRBJ2-1, with 9 bases lining up with TRBD2. The CDR3 contains 13 residues. V was clipped by 5 bases and J by 14 bases; unmatched bases: 11. Looked up from germline, CDR1 is SGHDT and CDR2 is YYEEEE. The CDR3 DNA reads as TGTGCCAGCAGGGGCGCCGGGGCTAGCGGGGAGTTCTTC. This encodes CASRGAGASGEFF.

V gene TRBV7-3 combines with J gene TRBJ1-1, with 7 bases matching TRBD1. The germline CDR1 and CDR2 sequences are SGHTA and FQGTGA. V gave up 5 bases and J gave up 5 bases; unmatched junction bases: 17. This CDR3 is 17 amino acids long. CDR3 amino acids: CASSPREFRGRGTEAFF. The DNA of the CDR3 is TGTGCCAGCAGCCCAAGAGAGTTCAGGGGGAGAGGGACTGAAGCTTTCTTT. Drawing the rest from reference TRBV7-3 and TRBJ1-1, the complete variable domain is GAGVSQTPSNKVTEKGKYVELRCDPISGHTALYWYRQSLGQGPEFLIYFQGTGAADDSGLPNDRFFAVRPEGSVSTLKIQRTERGDSAVYLCASSPREFRGRGTEAFFGQGTRLTVV.

This rearrangement joins TRBV6-5 to TRBJ2-2; TRBD1 agrees at 8 bases. Germline lookup yields CDR1 MNHEY and CDR2 SVGAGI. The J segment lost 1 base and the V segment lost 4 bases, leaving 5 bases of the junction unmatched. CDR3 length equals 16 residues. The CDR3 loop is CASSWYGTGNTGELFF. The CDR3 DNA sequence: TGTGCCAGCAGTTGGTACGGGACAGGGAACACCGGGGAGCTGTTTTTT.

The rearrangement joins TRBV18 to TRBJ1-5; D not resolved. Germline V lookup: CDR1 KGHSH, CDR2 LQKENI. This CDR3 spans 15 amino acids. V shed 1 base and J shed 6 bases, with 13 bases lying between them. The CDR3 nucleotides are TGTGCCAGCTCACCACTGTCGGGAAGCGGTCAGCCCCAGCATTTT. This translates into CASSPLSGSGQPQHF.

In its sample, this clone was seen a few times. The gene calls are TRBV2 and TRBJ2-3; weak D call: TRBD2 (6 bases). CDR3 size: 13 residues. CDR1 SNHLY and CDR2 FYNNEI come from the germline V gene. The V end lost 1 base, the J end lost 8 bases, and 10 bases lay between the germline ends. CDR3 coding DNA: TGTGCCAGCAGTGAAGGGTGGAGGGCTACGCAGTATTTT. This encodes CASSEGWRATQYF.

This clone was seen only once. V gene TRBV5-5 combines with J gene TRBJ1-5; no firm D call. CDR1 is SGHKS, CDR2 YYEKEE, per germline (reference sequence). V lost 3 bases, J lost 3 bases, and 13 bases lay in between. There are 15 residues in the CDR3. CDR3 DNA: TGTGCCAGCAGCTGGGGAGGACGGATCAATCAGCCCCAGCATTTT. Translating it yields CASSWGGRINQPQHF.

CDR3 protein: CASSKIGTGSYEQYF. The CDR3 nucleotides are TGTGCCAGCTCAAAGATCGGGACAGGGTCCTACGAGCAGTACTTC. The chain links TRBV18 to TRBJ2-7, with 9 nucleotides matching TRBD1. The J segment lost 1 base and the V segment lost 5 bases, leaving 6 bases of the junction unmatched. The germline CDR1 and CDR2 sequences are KGHSH and LQKENI. This CDR3 comprises 15 residues.

The J gene is TRBJ1-3, the V gene TRBV4-2; no firm D call. V gave up 0 bases and J gave up 0 bases, with 9 bases separating them. The CDR3 is 16 amino acids. Looked up from germline, CDR1 is LGHNA and CDR2 is YNFKEQ. DNA of the CDR3: TGTGCCAGCAGCCAAGAGGCAGGTAACTCTGGAAACACCATATATTTT. The encoded protein is CASSQEAGNSGNTIYF.

This chain joins TRBV24-1 and TRBJ1-5; 7 nucleotides align to TRBD1. After removal of 3 bases from V and 5 bases from J, the junction contained 6 bases not matched to a gene. In germline, CDR1 is KGHDR, CDR2 SFDVKD. The CDR3 contains 15 residues. This CDR3 is CATSDRRGIHQPQHF. The CDR3 nucleotides are TGTGCCACCAGTGATCGCAGGGGGATCCATCAGCCCCAGCATTTT.

This rearrangement joins TRBV7-8 to TRBJ2-5, with a weak D call TRBD1 (6 bases). Between the trimmed V and J ends, which lost 5 bases and 7 bases, there was a span of 20 bases. Looked up from germline, CDR1 is SGHVS and CDR2 is FQNEAQ. This CDR3 region has 15 residues. The CDR3 sequence: CASSLEGHTRGTQYF. The CDR3 bases are TGTGCCAGCAGCCTAGAGGGACATACGAGGGGGACCCAGTACTTC.

The gene calls are TRBV23-1 and TRBJ1-3; D ambiguous. TRBV23-1 is an open reading frame whose function is uncertain. The CDR3 runs to 16 residues. With 5 bases removed from V and 0 bases from J, the gap between germline ends came to 14 bases. The DNA of the CDR3 is TGCGCCAGCAGTGGTAGAGGGTTTATCTCTGGAAACACCATATATTTT. Translating gives CASSGRGFISGNTIYF.

This clone was seen more than once but under ten times. V gene TRBV11-2 combines with J gene TRBJ1-6, with TRBD1 matching over 7 bases. Per the germline V gene, CDR1 is SGHAT and CDR2 is FQNNGV. The length of the CDR3 is 15 residues. Germline trimming cut 4 bases from V and 5 bases from J; bases unmatched to any gene: 5. CDR3 coding DNA: TGTGCCAGCAGCTCCCGGGACAGAGATAATTCACCCCTCCACTTT. This translates into CASSSRDRDNSPLHF. Combining the CDR3 with reference TRBV11-2 and TRBJ1-6 gives the whole variable domain EAGVAQSPRYKIIEKRQSVAFWCNPISGHATLYWYQQILGQGPKLLIQFQNNGVVDDSQLPKDRFSAERLKGVDSTLKIQPAKLEDSAVYLCASSSRDRDNSPLHFGNGTRLTVT.

This rearrangement joins TRBV9 to TRBJ1-6; 11 bases fit TRBD1. This CDR3 contains 14 residues. The germline V gene encodes CDR1 SGDLS and CDR2 YYNGEE. V was clipped by 3 bases and J by 10 bases; unmatched bases: 3. Here the CDR3 DNA reads TGTGCCAGCAGCGGTGGACAGGGGGCCTCACCCCTCCACTTT. Translation: CASSGGQGASPLHF.

V is TRBV30 and J is TRBJ1-4, with 9 bases lining up with TRBD1. CDR1 and CDR2 from the germline V gene are GTSNPN and SVGIG (reference sequence). The junction had 7 bases not matched to a gene; V was cut back by 3 bases and J by 8 bases. This CDR3 contains 14 residues. The CDR3 region has the DNA TGTGCCTGGAGGGAACAGGGGGCGAAGGAAAAACTGTTTTTT. Translated, it gives CAWREQGAKEKLFF.

The table lists this clone with a few counts. The chain is built from TRBV3-1 (or the pseudogene TRBV3-2) and TRBJ1-5, with 8 bases matching TRBD1. Per the germline V gene, CDR1 is LGHDT and CDR2 is YNNKEL (reference sequence). The CDR3 extends over 14 amino acids. V lost 5 bases, J lost 3 bases, and 3 bases stayed unmatched. In nucleotides, the CDR3 is TGTGCCAGCAGCGCACAGGGGGTCAATCAGCCCCAGCATTTT. This translates into CASSAQGVNQPQHF.

The chain recombines TRBV4-2 with TRBJ2-7, with TRBD1 matching over 9 bases. V trimming: 4 bases; J trimming: 0 bases; junction bases outside the gene matches: 4. Germline lookup yields CDR1 LGHNA and CDR2 YNFKEQ. CDR3 length equals 15 residues. This CDR3 is CASSPTGQGSYEQYF. In DNA, the CDR3 is TGTGCCAGCAGCCCCACGGGACAGGGCTCCTACGAGCAGTACTTC.

The chain couples TRBV5-1 to TRBJ2-7; 11 nucleotides line up with TRBD1. After removal of 4 bases from V and 2 bases from J, the junction contained 2 bases not matched to a gene. In germline, CDR1 is SGHRS, CDR2 YFSETQ. The CDR3 totals 14 residues. Here the CDR3 reads CASSPGQGAYEQYF. In DNA, the CDR3 is TGCGCCAGCAGCCCGGGACAGGGGGCCTACGAGCAGTACTTC.

This clone was recorded only once. The genes are TRBV7-6 and TRBJ2-1; 12 nucleotides line up with TRBD2. Germline V CDR1 and CDR2: SGHVS, FNYEAQ. This CDR3 spans 14 amino acids. The junction had 4 bases not matched to a gene; V was cut back by 1 base and J by 12 bases. This chain's CDR3 is CASSLGTSGAGQFF. The CDR3 DNA is TGTGCCAGCAGCTTAGGGACTAGCGGGGCCGGGCAGTTCTTC.

This clone was seen just once. V gene TRBV24-1 combines with J gene TRBJ2-1, with a possible D match to TRBD1 (6 bases). The V gene's germline CDR1 is KGHDR and CDR2 SFDVKD. CDR3 length: 16 residues. Trimming pared 3 bases from V and 0 bases from J, leaving 11 bases between. The CDR3 here is CATSDTTGSSYNEQFF. CDR3 coding DNA: TGTGCCACCAGTGATACCACAGGGAGCTCCTACAATGAGCAGTTCTTC.